This paragraph covers one T cell receptor beta chain sequence. Trimming cost V 1 base and J 5 bases, with 12 bases left between them. Germline V gene lookup returns CDR1 KGHSH and CDR2 LQKENI. The CDR3 length is 15 residues. This sample was included in a study of OX40 agonist ivuxolimab in advanced cancers. The table came from immunoSEQ multiplex PCR; TCRdb's copy has only in-frame clones and leaves some out. The sample holds 65,000 to 80,000 clones, 84% seen once. This specimen was CD4+ or CD8+ T cells sorted from blood, taken in a trial of the OX40 agonist ivuxolimab. V gene TRBV18 combines with J gene TRBJ2-1; no definite D call. The receptor was derived from an adult with an advanced solid tumor such as melanoma, head and neck, liver or kidney cancer. The CDR3 sequence: CASSPLTLGHNEQFF. The CDR3 DNA reads TGTGCCAGCTCACCACTTACGTTAGGACACAATGAGCAGTTCTTC.